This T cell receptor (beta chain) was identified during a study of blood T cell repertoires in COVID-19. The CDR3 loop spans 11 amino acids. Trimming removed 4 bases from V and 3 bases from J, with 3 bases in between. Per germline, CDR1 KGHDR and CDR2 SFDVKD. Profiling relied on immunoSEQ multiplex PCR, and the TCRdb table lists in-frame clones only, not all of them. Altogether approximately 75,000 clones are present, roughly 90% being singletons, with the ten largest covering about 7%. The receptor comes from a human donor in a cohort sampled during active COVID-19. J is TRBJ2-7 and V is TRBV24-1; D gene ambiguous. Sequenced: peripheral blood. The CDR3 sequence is CATSDNYEQYF. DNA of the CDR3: TGTGCCACCAGTGACAACTACGAGCAGTACTTC.